This TCR beta chain was recorded in a study of identical twins. Study outcomes and limitations: Cross-sectional statistics, not tracking of the same donors, supported the conclusions. Insertion counts were lower in abundant cord blood beta clonotypes, a trend that memory repertoires did not show. Among out-of-frame alpha sequences shared by twins, low generation probability occurred in excess.

TCRdb used MiXCR to reprocess the 5' RACE reads, holding one entry per CDR3 protein. The data show 120,000 to 150,000 distinct CDR3 sequences, approximately 3.5% seen once. For this clonotype: Its antigen is undetermined.

The clonotype comes from a young man in good health. The sequenced sample was memory T cells sorted from blood.

CDR3 protein: CASSNERGRDTDTQYF. The DNA for the CDR3 is TGTGCCAGCAGCAACGAACGCGGGAGGGACACAGATACGCAGTATTTT. The V and J genes are TRBV21-1 and TRBJ2-3; TRBD2 is the table's D call, not checked against the DNA. TRBV21-1 is a pseudogene. The CDR3 contains 16 residues.